These 30 T cell receptor beta chains were all obtained from the same sample, sequenced in a study of cytomegalovirus exposure and HLA in healthy donors (dated by TCRdb to the late 2010s). Libraries came from the immunoSEQ multiplex PCR assay. The multiplex PCR relied on a mix of 60 forward primers for TCR Vbeta segments and 13 reverse primers for TCR Jbeta segments. Drawn from immuneACCESS, this table holds only the in-frame rearrangements with V and J called that TCRdb kept. Clones are partly lost; checked studies trace under half to an unresolved V gene and leave the rest unexplained. The sample table contains fewer than 110,000 clones; only one count was recorded for around 73% of them. The ten largest clonotypes hold 7.8% of the sample. Material: PBMCs. These receptors were taken from a man under 40 in good health and CMV-seronegative.

This chain joins TRBV4-2 and TRBJ2-5; D is undetermined. Trimming took off 0 bases at V and 1 base at J, with 6 bases between the two ends. Germline V gene data show CDR1 as LGHNA and CDR2 as YNFKEQ. The CDR3 length is 14 residues. CDR3 in DNA: TGTGCCAGCAGCCAAGAACAGAGCCAAGAGACCCAGTACTTC. Amino acids: CASSQEQSQETQYF.

The chain combines TRBV7-9 with TRBJ1-1; tentatively, D is TRBD1 (5 bases). The CDR3 has 16 amino acids. V was trimmed by 3 bases and J by 4 bases, leaving 18 bases between them. Germline V gene lookup returns CDR1 SEHNR and CDR2 FQNEAQ (reference sequence). Here the CDR3 DNA reads TGTGCCAGCAGCTTCGGTCGTGGAGGGAGGGGCACTGAAGCTTTCTTT. The encoded protein is CASSFGRGGRGTEAFF.

By share, this clone counts as medium-sized. The chain couples TRBV19 to TRBJ2-7, with 9 nucleotides matching TRBD1. The CDR3 runs to 13 residues. Trimming removed 5 bases from V and 6 bases from J; junction bases left unmatched: 5. Germline CDR1 LNHDA, CDR2 SQIVND (reference sequence). The CDR3 DNA follows: TGTGCCAGTAGTCGGACAGGGGTCACCGAGCAGTACTTC. Translation gives CASSRTGVTEQYF.

The chain is built from TRBV27 and TRBJ2-1; 7 nucleotides agree with TRBD1. This CDR3 has 15 amino acids. The germline V gene encodes CDR1 MNHEY and CDR2 SMNVEV (reference sequence). V trimming: 4 bases; J trimming: 5 bases; junction bases outside the gene matches: 8. CDR3 amino acids: CASSSRDRRDNEQFF. Written as DNA, the CDR3 is TGTGCCAGCAGTTCCCGGGACAGAAGAGACAATGAGCAGTTCTTC.

The V call is TRBV19, the J call TRBJ2-2; 12 nucleotides agree with TRBD2. This CDR3 has 14 residues. Germline lookup yields CDR1 LNHDA and CDR2 SQIVND (reference sequence). V was pared by 10 bases and J by 5 bases, with 5 bases of the junction left unmatched. The CDR3 DNA is TGTGCCACTTCGACTAGCGGGGGAACCGGGGAGCTGTTTTTT. Amino acids: CATSTSGGTGELFF.

The rearrangement uses TRBV5-1 and TRBJ2-5; the match to TRBD1 covers 9 bases. This CDR3 has 14 amino acids. Germline CDR1 reads SGHRS; CDR2 reads YFSETQ. V gave up 3 bases and J gave up 1 base; unmatched junction bases: 1. CDR3 in amino acids: CASSSQGAQETQYF. The DNA of the CDR3 is TGCGCCAGCAGCTCACAGGGGGCCCAAGAGACCCAGTACTTC.

The J gene is TRBJ2-3, the V gene TRBV9; D is perhaps TRBD1 (6 bases). Per germline, CDR1 SGDLS and CDR2 YYNGEE. The CDR3 has 15 amino acids. Trimming left V 4 bases short and J 0 bases short, with 12 bases between. CDR3 sequence reads: CASSSWDTSTDTQYF. The CDR3 region has the DNA TGTGCCAGCAGCTCTTGGGACACGAGCACAGATACGCAGTATTTT. The entire variable domain, with the rest obtained from reference TRBV9 and TRBJ2-3, is as follows: DSGVTQTPKHLITATGQRVTLRCSPRSGDLSVYWYQQSLDQGLQFLIQYYNGEERAKGNILERFSAQQFPDLHSELNLSSLELGDSALYFCASSSWDTSTDTQYFGPGTRLTVL.

V usage is TRBV9 and J usage is TRBJ2-1; D gene ambiguous. Looked up from germline, CDR1 is SGDLS and CDR2 is YYNGEE. CDR3 length: 15 residues. The germline V and J ends were trimmed by 5 bases and 0 bases, with 12 bases remaining between them. Here the CDR3 DNA reads TGTGCCAGCAGGCCTTACGTGAGCTCCTACAATGAGCAGTTCTTC. Translated: CASRPYVSSYNEQFF.

This chain links TRBV21-1 with TRBJ1-5; TRBD1, the table's D call, lacks a check against the DNA. TRBV21-1 is marked as a pseudogene. The CDR3 consists of 19 residues. CDR3 sequence (DNA): TGTGCCAGCAGCACATTTTCTGGACAGGGAGCGTATAGCAATCAGCCCCAGCATTTT. Protein product: CASSTFSGQGAYSNQPQHF.

The gene calls are TRBV6-1 and TRBJ2-7, with 8 positions matching TRBD2. The CDR3 consists of 16 residues. V shed 3 bases and J 3 bases; nucleotides not matched to a gene: 10. Germline-derived CDR1 and CDR2 are MNHNS and SASEGT. The CDR3 region is CASSEKPGLGVYEQYF. CDR3 nucleotides: TGTGCCAGCAGTGAGAAGCCGGGACTAGGCGTCTACGAGCAGTACTTC.

The CDR3 nucleotides are TGCGCCAGCAGCCTCTACCGAGGGACAGACCACGAGCAGTACTTC. It is translated as CASSLYRGTDHEQYF. The V call is TRBV5-1, the J call TRBJ2-7, with TRBD1 matching 7 bases. Unmatched junction bases numbered 12, after V lost 4 bases and J lost 5 bases. This CDR3 region has 15 residues. Per the germline V gene, CDR1 is SGHRS and CDR2 is YFSETQ.

Points on this clone: One junction end does not reproduce the germline sequence, and a read error may be involved. The sample contains more than one DNA sequence encoding this CDR3. This rearrangement joins TRBV9 to TRBJ1-6; D remains unclear. This CDR3 comprises 15 residues. Looked up from germline, CDR1 is SGDLS and CDR2 is YYNGEE. The CDR3 reads CASSVDNSPNSPLHF. The CDR3 bases are TGTGCCAGCAGCGTAGATAACAGCCCTAATTCCCCCCTCCACTTT.

This clone was counted between two and nine times. The rearrangement joins TRBV28 to TRBJ1-1; TRBD1 aligns across 7 bases. The CDR3 sequence is 14 residues long. Germline V CDR1 and CDR2: MDHEN, SYDVKM. After removal of 3 bases from V and 1 base from J, the junction contained 2 bases not matched to a gene. This chain's CDR3 is CASSLAGGNTEAFF. CDR3 coding DNA: TGTGCCAGCAGTTTGGCAGGGGGGAACACTGAAGCTTTCTTT.

The chain uses TRBV5-4 and TRBJ1-4, with a tentative D call TRBD1 (6 bases). CDR1 is SGHNT, CDR2 YYREEE, per germline (reference sequence). V was shortened by 4 bases and J by 4 bases, with 14 bases between the two germline ends. This CDR3 region has 15 residues. The CDR3 sequence: CASSEQQGVNEKLFF. The CDR3 nucleotides are TGTGCCAGCAGCGAACAACAGGGAGTTAATGAAAAACTGTTTTTT.

The CDR3 coding sequence is TGTGCCAGCAGCCCGGACAGGCAGGGCTATGGCTACACCTTC. Translation: CASSPDRQGYGYTF. This chain links TRBV5-6 with TRBJ1-2; 7 nucleotides align to TRBD1. The CDR3 has 14 residues. With 4 bases clipped from V and 4 bases from J, the junction kept 7 bases outside the gene matches. The V gene's germline CDR1 is SGHDT and CDR2 YYEEEE. Together with reference TRBV5-6 and TRBJ1-2, the CDR3 gives the full variable domain: DAGVTQSPTHLIKTRGQQVTLRCSPKSGHDTVSWYQQALGQGPQFIFQYYEEEERQRGNFPDRFSGHQFPNYSSELNVNALLLGDSALYLCASSPDRQGYGYTFGSGTRLTVV.

To note about this clone: This sample also contains other DNA sequences that code for the same CDR3. V is TRBV18 and J is TRBJ2-7, with 11 bases that match TRBD2. Germline lookup yields CDR1 KGHSH and CDR2 LQKENI. Unmatched junction bases numbered 5, after V lost 6 bases and J lost 4 bases. The CDR3 is made up of 14 amino acids. The CDR3 region has the DNA TGTGCCAGCTCTTCCGGGACTAGCGGTTACGAGCAGTACTTC. This translates into CASSSGTSGYEQYF.

This chain links TRBV7-8 with TRBJ2-3, with TRBD2 matching over 7 bases. Trimming cost V 2 bases and J 2 bases; bases outside gene matches: 7. CDR3 length: 16 residues. Germline CDR1 reads SGHVS; CDR2 reads FQNEAQ. The CDR3 reads CASSLLSSGNTDTQYF. As DNA, the CDR3 is TGTGCCAGCAGCTTACTTTCTAGCGGCAACACAGATACGCAGTATTTT.

This chain links TRBV27 with TRBJ1-6; 9 nucleotides line up with TRBD1. CDR1 MNHEY and CDR2 SMNVEV come from the germline V gene (reference sequence). The CDR3 is 14 residues long. Trimming removed 6 bases from V and 8 bases from J; junction bases left unmatched: 5. The CDR3 is CASRDRGMYSPLHF. DNA of the CDR3: TGTGCCAGCAGGGACAGGGGTATGTATTCACCCCTCCACTTT.

This clone has a count of ten or more. The rearrangement uses TRBV10-1 and TRBJ2-3; TRBD1 might be the D (6 bases). Looked up from germline, CDR1 is WNHNN and CDR2 is SYGVQD (reference sequence). The CDR3 has 12 residues. V dropped 6 bases and J dropped 4 bases, with 8 bases sitting between them. The CDR3 reads CASSQGPDTQYF. For the CDR3, the DNA is TGCGCCAGCAGCCAGGGGCCAGATACGCAGTATTTT.

The V call is TRBV5-4, the J call TRBJ1-1; D is unclear. The V end was cut by 3 bases, the J end by 4 bases, with 13 bases between. The V gene's germline CDR1 is SGHNT and CDR2 YYREEE (reference sequence). This CDR3 comprises 14 residues. Here the CDR3 DNA reads TGTGCCAGCAGCTATTCAGGTCGGCCCACTGAAGCTTTCTTT. This sequence encodes CASSYSGRPTEAFF.

The chain joins TRBV5-1 to TRBJ2-7; 7 nucleotides match TRBD1. The junction had 11 bases not matched to a gene; V was cut back by 7 bases and J by 1 base. This CDR3 has 15 amino acids. CDR1 SGHRS and CDR2 YFSETQ come from the germline V gene. CDR3 amino acids: CASSPTGDESYEQYF. For the CDR3, the DNA is TGCGCCAGCTCCCCCACAGGGGACGAATCCTACGAGCAGTACTTC.

In this sample, this clone turned up once. This chain connects TRBV28 to TRBJ2-1; possible D gene TRBD2, 6 bases. CDR1 is MDHEN and CDR2 is SYDVKM in the germline V gene. The CDR3 is made up of 14 amino acids. Trimming pared 5 bases from V and 3 bases from J, leaving 11 bases between. CDR3 DNA sequence: TGTGCCAGCAGTCCGGGACTGATCTACAATGAGCAGTTCTTC. It codes for CASSPGLIYNEQFF.

The J gene is TRBJ1-2, the V gene TRBV11-2; 7 nucleotides agree with TRBD1. V dropped 0 bases and J dropped 4; count of bases not matched to a gene: 2. The germline gives CDR1 SGHAT, CDR2 FQNNGV. The CDR3 consists of 14 residues. In DNA, the CDR3 is TGTGCCAGCAGCTTAGAGAGGGACAGCTATGGCTACACCTTC. Protein product: CASSLERDSYGYTF. Looking up the rest from reference TRBV11-2 and TRBJ1-2 gives the full variable domain: EAGVAQSPRYKIIEKRQSVAFWCNPISGHATLYWYQQILGQGPKLLIQFQNNGVVDDSQLPKDRFSAERLKGVDSTLKIQPAKLEDSAVYLCASSLERDSYGYTFGSGTRLTVV.

This clone has just a few counts. J is TRBJ1-1 and V is TRBV7-9; 8 nucleotides line up with TRBD1. This CDR3 comprises 14 residues. J was trimmed by 1 base and V by 5 bases; bases with no gene match: 3. Germline-derived CDR1 and CDR2 are SEHNR and FQNEAQ (reference sequence). The CDR3: CASSTGTGNTEAFF. In DNA, the CDR3 is TGTGCCAGCAGCACGGGGACAGGGAACACTGAAGCTTTCTTT. The variable domain in full, with the rest retrieved from reference TRBV7-9 and TRBJ1-1, is DTGVSQNPRHKITKRGQNVTFRCDPISEHNRLYWYRQTLGQGPEFLTYFQNEAQLEKSRLLSDRFSAERPKGSFSTLEIQRTEQGDSAMYLCASSTGTGNTEAFFGQGTRLTVV.

The V gene is TRBV9, the J gene TRBJ2-3; D ambiguous. The CDR3 has 16 amino acids. V was clipped by 0 bases and J by 4 bases, with 15 bases between them. CDR1 SGDLS and CDR2 YYNGEE come from the germline V gene. The CDR3 DNA reads TGTGCCAGCAGCGTAGAGCAGGCGATCTCGGCAGATACGCAGTATTTT. Amino acids: CASSVEQAISADTQYF.

This clone has just a few counts. This rearrangement joins TRBV6-5 to TRBJ2-1; TRBD1 aligns across 7 bases. V gave up 2 bases and J gave up 2 bases; unmatched junction bases: 3. CDR1 and CDR2 (germline): MNHEY, SVGAGI. The CDR3 is 15 amino acids. CDR3 in amino acids: CASSYQGVTYNEQFF. The CDR3 bases are TGTGCCAGCAGTTACCAGGGGGTTACCTACAATGAGCAGTTCTTC.

In this sample, this clone turned up a few times. This chain links TRBV2 with TRBJ1-4, with TRBD1 as a possible D gene (5 bases). Trimming cost V 6 bases and J 8 bases, with 16 bases left between them. The germline V gene has CDR1 SNHLY and CDR2 FYNNEI. The CDR3 loop spans 14 amino acids. Written as DNA, the CDR3 is TGTGCCAGCAGGCTCGGGGGGGTGGCAGAAAAACTGTTTTTT. Amino acids: CASRLGGVAEKLFF.

This chain joins TRBV18 and TRBJ1-3; no clear D. Germline V gene data show CDR1 as KGHSH and CDR2 as LQKENI. This CDR3 has 15 amino acids. Trimming stripped 6 bases from V and 4 bases from J, with 16 bases between. CDR3 protein: CASSPRGSDGNTIYF. CDR3 coding DNA: TGTGCCAGCTCCCCCCGGGGTAGTGACGGAAACACCATATATTTT. The whole variable domain, remainder taken from reference TRBV18 and TRBJ1-3, is NAGVMQNPRHLVRRRGQEARLRCSPMKGHSHVYWYRQLPEEGLKFMVYLQKENIIDESGMPKERFSAEFPKEGPSILRIQQVVRGDSAAYFCASSPRGSDGNTIYFGEGSWLTVV.

The chain couples TRBV5-1 to TRBJ2-3; 8 bases fit TRBD2. The V gene's germline CDR1 is SGHRS and CDR2 YFSETQ. The CDR3 is made up of 16 amino acids. Germline trimming cut 4 bases from V and 4 bases from J; bases unmatched to any gene: 11. The CDR3 region has the DNA TGCGCCAGCAGCACCAACCCAGCGGGAGAGGCAGATACGCAGTATTTT. Amino acids: CASSTNPAGEADTQYF.

The V call is TRBV5-1, the J call TRBJ1-1; D may be TRBD1 (5 bases). V lost 2 bases and J lost 8, with 19 bases in between. This CDR3 has 15 amino acids. Germline CDR1 SGHRS, CDR2 YFSETQ. In DNA form, the CDR3 reads TGCGCCAGCAGCTTCCGCCTCGGGGAGGGGCGGGAAGCTTTCTTT. Amino acids: CASSFRLGEGREAFF.